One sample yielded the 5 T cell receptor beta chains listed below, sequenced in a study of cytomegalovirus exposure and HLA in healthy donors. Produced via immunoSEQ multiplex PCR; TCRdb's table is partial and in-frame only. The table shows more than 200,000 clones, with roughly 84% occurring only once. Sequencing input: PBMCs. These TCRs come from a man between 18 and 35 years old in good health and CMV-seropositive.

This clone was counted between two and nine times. The CDR3 protein is CASSLGAQGNQPQHF. Here the CDR3 DNA reads TGTGCCAGCAGCTTGGGGGCACAGGGGAATCAGCCCCAGCATTTT. The chain employs TRBV5-6 and TRBJ1-5, with 7 bases fitting TRBD1. Germline loops: CDR1 SGHDT, CDR2 YYEEEE. The CDR3 runs to 15 residues. Trimming took 0 bases from V and 4 from J; bases not matched to a gene: 4.

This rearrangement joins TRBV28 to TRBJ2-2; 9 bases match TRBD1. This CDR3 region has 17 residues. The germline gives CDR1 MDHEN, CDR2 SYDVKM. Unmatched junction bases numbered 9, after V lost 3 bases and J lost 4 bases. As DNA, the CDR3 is TGTGCCAGCAGTTTTCCGTCCCGGGACAGGGTCACCGGGGAGCTGTTTTTT. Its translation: CASSFPSRDRVTGELFF.

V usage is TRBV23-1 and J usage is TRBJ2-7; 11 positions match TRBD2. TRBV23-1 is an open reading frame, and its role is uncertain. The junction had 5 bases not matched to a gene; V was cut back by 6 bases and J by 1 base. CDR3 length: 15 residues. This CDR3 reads CASRTLAGESYEQYF. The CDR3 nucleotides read TGCGCCAGCAGAACACTAGCGGGAGAATCCTACGAGCAGTACTTC.

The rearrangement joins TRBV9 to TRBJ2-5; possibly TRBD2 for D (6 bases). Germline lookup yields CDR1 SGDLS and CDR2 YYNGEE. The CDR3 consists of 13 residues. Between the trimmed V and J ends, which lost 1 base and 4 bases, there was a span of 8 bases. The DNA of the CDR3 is TGTGCCAGCAGCGTACTCGGGGGAGAGACCCAGTACTTC. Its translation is CASSVLGGETQYF.

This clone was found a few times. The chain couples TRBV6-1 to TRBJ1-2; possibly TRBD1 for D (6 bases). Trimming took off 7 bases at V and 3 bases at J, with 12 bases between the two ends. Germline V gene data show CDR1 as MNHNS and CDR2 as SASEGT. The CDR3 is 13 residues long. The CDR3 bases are TGTGCCAGCAAACCACAGGGTTACTATGGCTACACCTTC. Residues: CASKPQGYYGYTF.